A few counts support the clone carrying this T cell receptor beta chain. Primers: 60 Vbeta forward and 13 Jbeta reverse. Sequencing was performed with immunoSEQ multiplex PCR; in TCRdb, only in-frame clones are kept and a portion is missing. The profile shows a few hundred thousand clones, 80% of them singletons. The data originate from a study of cytomegalovirus exposure and HLA in healthy donors. Trimming pared 3 bases from V and 5 bases from J, leaving 14 bases between. Per germline, CDR1 MDHEN and CDR2 SYDVKM. The CDR3 consists of 15 residues. V and J are TRBV28 and TRBJ1-5; possibly TRBD1 for D (6 bases). This sequence originates from a girl aged 2-9 years in good health and CMV-seronegative. The specimen was PBMCs. DNA for the CDR3: TGTGCCAGCAGTTTTGCGGGGGGCAGTTATCAGCCCCAGCATTTT. As protein: CASSFAGGSYQPQHF.